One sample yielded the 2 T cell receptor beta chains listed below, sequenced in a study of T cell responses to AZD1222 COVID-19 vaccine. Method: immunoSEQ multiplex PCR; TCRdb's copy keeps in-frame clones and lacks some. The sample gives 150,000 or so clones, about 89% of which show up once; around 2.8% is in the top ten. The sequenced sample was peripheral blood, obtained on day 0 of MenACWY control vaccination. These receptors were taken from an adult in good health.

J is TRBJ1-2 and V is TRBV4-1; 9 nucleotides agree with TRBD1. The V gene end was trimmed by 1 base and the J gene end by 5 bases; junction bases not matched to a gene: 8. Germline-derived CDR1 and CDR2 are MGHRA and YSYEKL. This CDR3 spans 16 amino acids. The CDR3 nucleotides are TGCGCCAGCAGCCAAGCCCCGGGGACAGGGACTTATGGCTACACCTTC. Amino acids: CASSQAPGTGTYGYTF.

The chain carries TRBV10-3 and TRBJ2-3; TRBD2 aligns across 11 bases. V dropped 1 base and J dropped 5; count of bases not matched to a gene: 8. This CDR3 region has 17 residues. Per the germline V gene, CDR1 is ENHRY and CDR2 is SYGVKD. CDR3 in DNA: TGTGCCATCAGTGAGTTGAATAGCGGGGGGGCGAAAGATACGCAGTATTTT. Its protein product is CAISELNSGGAKDTQYF.